This TCR beta chain was identified during a study of CXCR3-negative and CXCR3-positive naive CD8 T cells. Libraries were UMI-labeled 5' RACE TRB cDNA. TCRdb reprocessed the 5' RACE reads and reports one entry per CDR3 protein, with no DNA. The sample has 50,000 to 65,000 distinct CDR3 sequences, and its top ten clones hold approximately 4.5%. The CDR3 sequence is 14 residues long. Germline CDR1 and CDR2: DFQATT and SNEGSKA (reference sequence). The TCR was taken from a human donor in good health. Some clones in this sample may be carry-over from other donors' samples. J is TRBJ1-2 and V is TRBV20-1. The sample consisted of naive CXCR3- CD8+ T cells from blood. Subset in this sample: CD45RO-CCR7+CD27+CD95- naive CD8+ T cells lacking CXCR3 (TNR3-). The CDR3 sequence: CSARDIEILYGYTF.